The 14 T cell receptor beta chains below come from one sample, sequenced in a study of tumor-infiltrating lymphocytes in localized non-small cell lung cancer. Only in-frame clones appear in the TCRdb table, and some are missing; sequencing was by immunoSEQ multiplex PCR. The sample lists about 15,000 clones, roughly 69% occurring once. The sequenced sample was lung tumor tissue. The origin of the receptors is a human donor with non-small cell lung cancer.

The rearrangement uses TRBV12-2 and TRBJ2-1; no DNA check was done on the table's D call, TRBD1. TRBV12-2 is deemed a pseudogene. The CDR3 sequence is 16 residues long. CDR3 protein: CASRLVGDQGNNEQFF. The CDR3 DNA reads TGTGCAAGTCGCTTAGTTGGTGATCAGGGGAACAATGAGCAGTTCTTC.

The chain combines TRBV4-2 with TRBJ2-7, with 11 nucleotides matching TRBD1. The V gene end was trimmed by 0 bases and the J gene end by 5 bases; junction bases not matched to a gene: 6. Germline V gene lookup returns CDR1 LGHNA and CDR2 YNFKEQ. The CDR3 loop spans 16 amino acids. DNA for the CDR3: TGTGCCAGCAGCCAAGATCCTGGACAGGGGGCAGACGAGCAGTACTTC. This codes for CASSQDPGQGADEQYF.

The sample holds a few counts of this clone. The chain couples TRBV5-6 to TRBJ2-1; 8 positions match TRBD2. This CDR3 is 14 amino acids long. CDR1 and CDR2 from the germline V gene are SGHDT and YYEEEE. V lost 4 bases, J lost 12 bases, and 12 bases stayed unmatched. In nucleotides, the CDR3 is TGTGCCAGCAGCGCACTGGGCCCGGGACTAGGGCAGTTCTTC. As protein: CASSALGPGLGQFF.

The chain couples TRBV25-1 to TRBJ2-1; a weak D match, TRBD1 (5 bases). The CDR3 has 13 amino acids. The germline gives CDR1 MGHDK, CDR2 SYGVNS. V was trimmed by 10 bases and J by 4 bases, leaving 14 bases between them. DNA for the CDR3: TGTGCCATCCCGACAGCCAGATACAATGAGCAGTTCTTC. It translates to CAIPTARYNEQFF.

The chain is built from TRBV5-1 and TRBJ1-5; no clear D. The CDR3 covers 15 residues. CDR1 and CDR2 from the germline V gene are SGHRS and YFSETQ. Deletions cut 4 bases from V and 1 base from J, with 12 bases between. The CDR3 region has the DNA TGCGCCAGCAGCCTATTGGGAGTAAGCAATCAGCCCCAGCATTTT. Translation gives CASSLLGVSNQPQHF.

V is TRBV11-3 and J is TRBJ2-1, with 9 bases identical to TRBD1. Trimming took 1 base from V and 8 from J; bases not matched to a gene: 9. CDR1 is SGHNT and CDR2 is YENEEA in the germline V gene. CDR3 length: 16 residues. This chain's CDR3 is CASSLAGTGSPHEQFF. The CDR3 region has the DNA TGTGCCAGCAGCTTAGCCGGGACAGGGTCCCCCCATGAGCAGTTCTTC. The full variable domain, its missing parts supplied by reference TRBV11-3 and TRBJ2-1, is EAGVVQSPRYKIIEKKQPVAFWCNPISGHNTLYWYLQNLGQGPELLIRYENEEAVDDSQLPKDRFSAERLKGVDSTLKIQPAELGDSAVYLCASSLAGTGSPHEQFFGPGTRLTVL.

This clone has more than one count but fewer than ten. V gene TRBV5-1 combines with J gene TRBJ2-3, with a possible D match to TRBD1 (6 bases). Between the trimmed V and J ends, which lost 0 bases and 2 bases, there was a span of 7 bases. The CDR3 has 14 residues. From germline, CDR1 is SGHRS and CDR2 YFSETQ. The CDR3 DNA is TGCGCCAGCAGCTTGGGGGACAACACAGATACGCAGTATTTT. Translation: CASSLGDNTDTQYF.

The chain combines TRBV7-9 with TRBJ2-2; 8 nucleotides align to TRBD2. The length of the CDR3 is 18 residues. Germline V CDR1 and CDR2: SEHNR, FQNEAQ (reference sequence). V lost 5 bases and J lost 4; bases outside the gene matches: 15. CDR3 sequence (DNA): TGTGCCAGCAGCCAACCGAGGGAACTAGCGGTGACCACCGGGGAGCTGTTTTTT. It codes for CASSQPRELAVTTGELFF.

The rearrangement joins TRBV11-2 to TRBJ1-2; a weak D match, TRBD1 (6 bases). The V gene's germline CDR1 is SGHAT and CDR2 FQNNGV. The CDR3 consists of 12 residues. V shed 8 bases and J shed 7 bases, with 14 bases lying between them. The CDR3 DNA reads as TGTGCCAGCGGAGGGGGGAGGGCTGGCTACACCTTC. It encodes CASGGGRAGYTF.

CDR3 amino acids: CASSQRDFPQQFF. CDR3 DNA sequence: TGTGCCAGCAGCCAACGGGACTTTCCCCAGCAGTTCTTC. The V call is TRBV4-2, the J call TRBJ2-1; a weak D match, TRBD2 (6 bases). Germline CDR1 is LGHNA and CDR2 is YNFKEQ. The CDR3 runs to 13 residues. Trimming pared 2 bases from V and 11 bases from J, leaving 13 bases between.

The chain has TRBV9 and TRBJ1-1; 8 bases map to TRBD1. This CDR3 contains 15 residues. V trimming: 4 bases; J trimming: 4 bases; junction bases outside the gene matches: 9. Germline V gene lookup returns CDR1 SGDLS and CDR2 YYNGEE. The CDR3 nucleotides are TGTGCCAGCAGCCCCAGGACAGGGTCCAGCACTGAAGCTTTCTTT. Translation: CASSPRTGSSTEAFF.

V usage is TRBV10-3 and J usage is TRBJ2-7, with TRBD2 identical over 7 bases. This CDR3 has 16 amino acids. The V and J ends lost 4 bases and 6 bases, in that order; junction bases with no gene match: 15. The germline CDR1 and CDR2 sequences are ENHRY and SYGVKD. DNA of the CDR3: TGTGCCATCAGTGTCGAAGGTGGGAGGGCCTCTAGCGAGCAGTACTTC. Amino acid sequence: CAISVEGGRASSEQYF.

The genes are TRBV7-6 and TRBJ2-1, with 7 nucleotides matching TRBD1. Germline V gene lookup returns CDR1 SGHVS and CDR2 FNYEAQ. V was pared by 4 bases and J by 3 bases, with 6 bases of the junction left unmatched. The CDR3 length is 15 residues. In DNA, the CDR3 is TGTGCCAGCAGCTCCGGGACAGATTACTACAATGAGCAGTTCTTC. Translated, it gives CASSSGTDYYNEQFF.

This sequence joins TRBV5-5 and TRBJ2-3; D not certain. The CDR3 is made up of 14 amino acids. Trimming shortened V by 2 bases and J by 6 bases, and 13 bases separated the two germline ends. Germline V gene lookup returns CDR1 SGHKS and CDR2 YYEKEE (reference sequence). The chain's CDR3 is CASSFQNIRDTQYF. CDR3 sequence (DNA): TGTGCCAGCAGCTTCCAGAATATACGGGATACGCAGTATTTT.